Listed below are T cell receptor beta chains from one sample, sequenced in a study of T cell responses to AZD1222 COVID-19 vaccine. The method was immunoSEQ multiplex PCR; TCRdb's version includes in-frame clones alone and lacks a portion of them. The repertoire holds 150,000 or so clones, with more than 90% as singletons. Sequenced material: peripheral blood, taken on day 0 of AZD1222 vaccination. These TCRs come from an adult in good health. The CDR3 runs from the conserved cysteine through the conserved F or W. Each record gives: J gene, V gene, D gene, clone size, CDR3 DNA, CDR3 protein. D genes are given only for firm matches. For some rows the clone size is stated as once, few or many, or as a class when expanded; others skip it.

j_call: TRBJ2-5
v_call: TRBV28
d_call: TRBD2
clone_size: -
cdr3_nt: TGTGCCAGCACGCGGGAGTTTTGGGAGACCCAGTACTTC
cdr3_aa: CASTREFWETQYF

j_call: TRBJ2-7
v_call: TRBV3-1/TRBV3-2
d_call: TRBD1
clone_size: -
cdr3_nt: TGTGCCAGCAGCCAGGGACAGGGATCCTACAAGCAGTACTTC
cdr3_aa: CASSQGQGSYKQYF

j_call: TRBJ1-5
v_call: TRBV21-1
d_call: -
clone_size: -
cdr3_nt: TGTGCCAGCAGCCCCCGGACGGGAGGGGTAGGTCAGCCCCAGCATTTT
cdr3_aa: CASSPRTGGVGQPQHF

j_call: TRBJ2-2
v_call: TRBV3-1/TRBV3-2
d_call: TRBD2
clone_size: -
cdr3_nt: TGTGCCAGTCACAAAGGTGGCGGGAGGAACACCGGGGAGCTGTTTTTT
cdr3_aa: CASHKGGGRNTGELFF

j_call: TRBJ2-7
v_call: TRBV3-1/TRBV3-2
d_call: TRBD2
clone_size: -
cdr3_nt: TGTGCCAGCAGCCAAGTGGGTCTAGCGGTGTACGAGCAGTACTTC
cdr3_aa: CASSQVGLAVYEQYF

j_call: TRBJ2-7
v_call: TRBV10-3
d_call: -
clone_size: -
cdr3_nt: TGTGCCATCAGGGGTGTAGCGGCCTACGAGCAGTACTTC
cdr3_aa: CAIRGVAAYEQYF

j_call: TRBJ2-7
v_call: TRBV3-1/TRBV3-2
d_call: TRBD2
clone_size: -
cdr3_nt: TGTGCCAGCAGCCAAGACAGCGGGGGGTCCTACGAGCAGTACTTC
cdr3_aa: CASSQDSGGSYEQYF

j_call: TRBJ1-1
v_call: TRBV10-3
d_call: -
clone_size: -
cdr3_nt: TGTGCCATCGCTCGGGACACTGAAGCTTTCTTT
cdr3_aa: CAIARDTEAFF

j_call: TRBJ2-7
v_call: TRBV29-1
d_call: TRBD2
clone_size: -
cdr3_nt: TGCAGCGTTGACGGGGGACTAGCGGGAGGGCTGAAGCAGTACTTC
cdr3_aa: CSVDGGLAGGLKQYF

j_call: TRBJ2-3
v_call: TRBV11-1
d_call: -
clone_size: -
cdr3_nt: TGTGCCAGCAGCTTAGGTGTTCTGCGCCACACAGATACGCAGTATTTT
cdr3_aa: CASSLGVLRHTDTQYF

j_call: TRBJ1-6
v_call: TRBV6-5
d_call: -
clone_size: -
cdr3_nt: TGTGCCACCGGGCCTGGCAGGCTCTATAATTCACCCCTCCACTTT
cdr3_aa: CATGPGRLYNSPLHF

j_call: TRBJ2-7
v_call: TRBV27
d_call: TRBD2
clone_size: -
cdr3_nt: TGTGCCAGCAGTTTATCGCGGGCTAGCGGGAGTCCCTACGAGCAGTACTTC
cdr3_aa: CASSLSRASGSPYEQYF

j_call: TRBJ1-1
v_call: TRBV29-1
d_call: -
clone_size: once
cdr3_nt: TGCAGCGTTGACAATGGCAGGGTGGGGGGAACTGAAGCTTTCTTT
cdr3_aa: CSVDNGRVGGTEAFF

j_call: TRBJ2-3
v_call: TRBV6-1
d_call: -
clone_size: -
cdr3_nt: TGTGCCAGCAGTGAAGCGTTTAGCACAGATACGCAGTATTTT
cdr3_aa: CASSEAFSTDTQYF

j_call: TRBJ2-1
v_call: TRBV11-2
d_call: -
clone_size: -
cdr3_nt: TGTGCCAGCGGCCCTTTAACGGGCCTACCGGGGTGGTTCTTC
cdr3_aa: CASGPLTGLPGWFF

j_call: TRBJ2-7
v_call: TRBV4-1
d_call: -
clone_size: -
cdr3_nt: TGCGCCAGCAGCCAAGAACAGGGCGGCTGGGAGCAGTACTTC
cdr3_aa: CASSQEQGGWEQYF

j_call: TRBJ1-1
v_call: TRBV27
d_call: TRBD1
clone_size: -
cdr3_nt: TGTGCCAGCAGTGCCCGGACAGGGGGCACTAACACTGAAGCTTTCTTT
cdr3_aa: CASSARTGGTNTEAFF

j_call: TRBJ2-7
v_call: TRBV6-1
d_call: TRBD2
clone_size: -
cdr3_nt: TGTGCCAGCAGTGAAGTGGTAGCGGGTGGCTACGAGCAGTACTTC
cdr3_aa: CASSEVVAGGYEQYF

j_call: TRBJ1-5
v_call: TRBV27
d_call: -
clone_size: -
cdr3_nt: TGTGCCAGCAGCCGAAGTAACCTTTTGGGCAATCAGCCCCAGCATTTT
cdr3_aa: CASSRSNLLGNQPQHF

j_call: TRBJ2-2
v_call: TRBV19
d_call: TRBD2
clone_size: -
cdr3_nt: TGTGCCAGTAGTATCACTAGCGGGAGAGCTGGGGAGCTGTTTTTT
cdr3_aa: CASSITSGRAGELFF

j_call: TRBJ1-1
v_call: TRBV6-5
d_call: -
clone_size: -
cdr3_nt: TGTGCCAGCTCCACAAACACTGAAGCTTTCTTT
cdr3_aa: CASSTNTEAFF

j_call: TRBJ2-3
v_call: TRBV27
d_call: TRBD2
clone_size: -
cdr3_nt: TGTGCCAGCACCCCTGGGGGGGGGACAGATACGCAGTATTTT
cdr3_aa: CASTPGGGTDTQYF

j_call: TRBJ2-2
v_call: TRBV28
d_call: TRBD1
clone_size: -
cdr3_nt: TGTGCCAGCAGCGAACAGGGGTTCGCGAACACCGGGGAGCTGTTTTTT
cdr3_aa: CASSEQGFANTGELFF

j_call: TRBJ1-5
v_call: TRBV6-2/TRBV6-3
d_call: -
clone_size: -
cdr3_nt: TGTGCCAGCAGTTACTCTCGCAGGCGCAATACCAATCAGCCCCAGCATTTT
cdr3_aa: CASSYSRRRNTNQPQHF

j_call: TRBJ1-2
v_call: TRBV6-5
d_call: TRBD1
clone_size: -
cdr3_nt: TGTGCCAGCCAACAGGGGCCGGGCTACACCTTC
cdr3_aa: CASQQGPGYTF

j_call: TRBJ2-7
v_call: TRBV3-1/TRBV3-2
d_call: TRBD1
clone_size: -
cdr3_nt: TGTGCCAGCAGCGAAACAGGGGCCTACGAGCAGTACTTC
cdr3_aa: CASSETGAYEQYF

j_call: TRBJ1-1
v_call: TRBV28
d_call: -
clone_size: -
cdr3_nt: TGTGCCAGCAGTCAACCTCGCGCGGCCCAGAACACTGAAGCTTTCTTT
cdr3_aa: CASSQPRAAQNTEAFF

j_call: TRBJ1-1
v_call: TRBV19
d_call: -
clone_size: -
cdr3_nt: TGTGCCAGTAGTATTATAGGTCTCATTTCGAACACTGAAGCTTTCTTT
cdr3_aa: CASSIIGLISNTEAFF

j_call: TRBJ2-5
v_call: TRBV28
d_call: TRBD1
clone_size: -
cdr3_nt: TGTGCCAGCAGAACAGGGGGCGAGGAGACCCAGTACTTC
cdr3_aa: CASRTGGEETQYF

j_call: TRBJ1-1
v_call: TRBV6-2/TRBV6-3
d_call: -
clone_size: -
cdr3_nt: TGTGCCAGCAGTTACTCTCCCCCGGGGAACACTGAAGCTTTCTTT
cdr3_aa: CASSYSPPGNTEAFF

j_call: TRBJ1-2
v_call: TRBV5-1
d_call: -
clone_size: -
cdr3_nt: TGCGCCAGCAGCTTGGTGGTGCCAAACTATGGCTACACCTTC
cdr3_aa: CASSLVVPNYGYTF

j_call: TRBJ2-2
v_call: TRBV2
d_call: TRBD1
clone_size: -
cdr3_nt: TGTGCCAGCAGTGACAGGGGGCTAAACACCGGGGAGCTGTTTTTT
cdr3_aa: CASSDRGLNTGELFF

j_call: TRBJ2-7
v_call: TRBV11-2
d_call: -
clone_size: -
cdr3_nt: TGTGCCAGCAGCTTAGGCCGGGACCGCCGGCACGAGCAGTACTTC
cdr3_aa: CASSLGRDRRHEQYF

j_call: TRBJ2-1
v_call: TRBV18
d_call: TRBD2
clone_size: -
cdr3_nt: TGTGCCAGCTCCGGGGGACTAGCGGAGTACAATGAGCAGTTCTTC
cdr3_aa: CASSGGLAEYNEQFF

j_call: TRBJ2-7
v_call: TRBV19
d_call: -
clone_size: -
cdr3_nt: TGTGCCAGTAGTATTGGTTCCCGGGGGAACACCTACGAGCAGTACTTC
cdr3_aa: CASSIGSRGNTYEQYF

j_call: TRBJ2-1
v_call: TRBV5-1
d_call: TRBD2
clone_size: once
cdr3_nt: TGCGCCAGCAGCCCTACGGGACTAACGGGAGGGAATGAGCAGTTCTTC
cdr3_aa: CASSPTGLTGGNEQFF

j_call: TRBJ2-7
v_call: TRBV28
d_call: TRBD1
clone_size: -
cdr3_nt: TGTGCCAGCAGTCCCGGGACAGCGACAGCCTACGAGCAGTACTTC
cdr3_aa: CASSPGTATAYEQYF

j_call: TRBJ1-2
v_call: TRBV4-2
d_call: -
clone_size: -
cdr3_nt: TGTGCCAGCAGCCAAGATCGGTACCTTTCCTATGGCTACACCTTC
cdr3_aa: CASSQDRYLSYGYTF

j_call: TRBJ1-1
v_call: TRBV6-5
d_call: -
clone_size: medium-sized
cdr3_nt: TGTGCCAGCAGTTACGCCTCCCTGGGCACTGAAGCTTTCTTT
cdr3_aa: CASSYASLGTEAFF

j_call: TRBJ2-5
v_call: TRBV19
d_call: TRBD1
clone_size: -
cdr3_nt: TGTGCCAGTAGAGGACAGGGGGTCCAAGAGACCCAGTACTTC
cdr3_aa: CASRGQGVQETQYF

j_call: TRBJ2-2
v_call: TRBV29-1
d_call: TRBD1
clone_size: once
cdr3_nt: TGCAGCGTTGCGAGGGGGCGGCACACCGGGGAGCTGTTTTTT
cdr3_aa: CSVARGRHTGELFF

j_call: TRBJ2-5
v_call: TRBV3-1/TRBV3-2
d_call: TRBD2
clone_size: -
cdr3_nt: TGTGCCAGCAGTTACGGACTAGCGGGGTACCAAGAGACCCAGTACTTC
cdr3_aa: CASSYGLAGYQETQYF

j_call: TRBJ1-1
v_call: TRBV7-2
d_call: -
clone_size: -
cdr3_nt: TGTGCCAGCAGCTTACTGTCAGGGGAGGTCTTCTTT
cdr3_aa: CASSLLSGEVFF

j_call: TRBJ1-1
v_call: TRBV10-3
d_call: TRBD1
clone_size: once
cdr3_nt: TGTGCCATCAGCCAAGACAGGGGGAACACTGAAGCTTTCTTT
cdr3_aa: CAISQDRGNTEAFF

j_call: TRBJ2-2
v_call: TRBV27
d_call: -
clone_size: -
cdr3_nt: TGTGCCAGCTCGCCGACTAGACCCGACACCGGGGAGCTGTTTTTT
cdr3_aa: CASSPTRPDTGELFF

j_call: TRBJ1-5
v_call: TRBV2
d_call: -
clone_size: -
cdr3_nt: TGTGCCAGCAGTCGAAACACACAGCCCCAGCATTTT
cdr3_aa: CASSRNTQPQHF